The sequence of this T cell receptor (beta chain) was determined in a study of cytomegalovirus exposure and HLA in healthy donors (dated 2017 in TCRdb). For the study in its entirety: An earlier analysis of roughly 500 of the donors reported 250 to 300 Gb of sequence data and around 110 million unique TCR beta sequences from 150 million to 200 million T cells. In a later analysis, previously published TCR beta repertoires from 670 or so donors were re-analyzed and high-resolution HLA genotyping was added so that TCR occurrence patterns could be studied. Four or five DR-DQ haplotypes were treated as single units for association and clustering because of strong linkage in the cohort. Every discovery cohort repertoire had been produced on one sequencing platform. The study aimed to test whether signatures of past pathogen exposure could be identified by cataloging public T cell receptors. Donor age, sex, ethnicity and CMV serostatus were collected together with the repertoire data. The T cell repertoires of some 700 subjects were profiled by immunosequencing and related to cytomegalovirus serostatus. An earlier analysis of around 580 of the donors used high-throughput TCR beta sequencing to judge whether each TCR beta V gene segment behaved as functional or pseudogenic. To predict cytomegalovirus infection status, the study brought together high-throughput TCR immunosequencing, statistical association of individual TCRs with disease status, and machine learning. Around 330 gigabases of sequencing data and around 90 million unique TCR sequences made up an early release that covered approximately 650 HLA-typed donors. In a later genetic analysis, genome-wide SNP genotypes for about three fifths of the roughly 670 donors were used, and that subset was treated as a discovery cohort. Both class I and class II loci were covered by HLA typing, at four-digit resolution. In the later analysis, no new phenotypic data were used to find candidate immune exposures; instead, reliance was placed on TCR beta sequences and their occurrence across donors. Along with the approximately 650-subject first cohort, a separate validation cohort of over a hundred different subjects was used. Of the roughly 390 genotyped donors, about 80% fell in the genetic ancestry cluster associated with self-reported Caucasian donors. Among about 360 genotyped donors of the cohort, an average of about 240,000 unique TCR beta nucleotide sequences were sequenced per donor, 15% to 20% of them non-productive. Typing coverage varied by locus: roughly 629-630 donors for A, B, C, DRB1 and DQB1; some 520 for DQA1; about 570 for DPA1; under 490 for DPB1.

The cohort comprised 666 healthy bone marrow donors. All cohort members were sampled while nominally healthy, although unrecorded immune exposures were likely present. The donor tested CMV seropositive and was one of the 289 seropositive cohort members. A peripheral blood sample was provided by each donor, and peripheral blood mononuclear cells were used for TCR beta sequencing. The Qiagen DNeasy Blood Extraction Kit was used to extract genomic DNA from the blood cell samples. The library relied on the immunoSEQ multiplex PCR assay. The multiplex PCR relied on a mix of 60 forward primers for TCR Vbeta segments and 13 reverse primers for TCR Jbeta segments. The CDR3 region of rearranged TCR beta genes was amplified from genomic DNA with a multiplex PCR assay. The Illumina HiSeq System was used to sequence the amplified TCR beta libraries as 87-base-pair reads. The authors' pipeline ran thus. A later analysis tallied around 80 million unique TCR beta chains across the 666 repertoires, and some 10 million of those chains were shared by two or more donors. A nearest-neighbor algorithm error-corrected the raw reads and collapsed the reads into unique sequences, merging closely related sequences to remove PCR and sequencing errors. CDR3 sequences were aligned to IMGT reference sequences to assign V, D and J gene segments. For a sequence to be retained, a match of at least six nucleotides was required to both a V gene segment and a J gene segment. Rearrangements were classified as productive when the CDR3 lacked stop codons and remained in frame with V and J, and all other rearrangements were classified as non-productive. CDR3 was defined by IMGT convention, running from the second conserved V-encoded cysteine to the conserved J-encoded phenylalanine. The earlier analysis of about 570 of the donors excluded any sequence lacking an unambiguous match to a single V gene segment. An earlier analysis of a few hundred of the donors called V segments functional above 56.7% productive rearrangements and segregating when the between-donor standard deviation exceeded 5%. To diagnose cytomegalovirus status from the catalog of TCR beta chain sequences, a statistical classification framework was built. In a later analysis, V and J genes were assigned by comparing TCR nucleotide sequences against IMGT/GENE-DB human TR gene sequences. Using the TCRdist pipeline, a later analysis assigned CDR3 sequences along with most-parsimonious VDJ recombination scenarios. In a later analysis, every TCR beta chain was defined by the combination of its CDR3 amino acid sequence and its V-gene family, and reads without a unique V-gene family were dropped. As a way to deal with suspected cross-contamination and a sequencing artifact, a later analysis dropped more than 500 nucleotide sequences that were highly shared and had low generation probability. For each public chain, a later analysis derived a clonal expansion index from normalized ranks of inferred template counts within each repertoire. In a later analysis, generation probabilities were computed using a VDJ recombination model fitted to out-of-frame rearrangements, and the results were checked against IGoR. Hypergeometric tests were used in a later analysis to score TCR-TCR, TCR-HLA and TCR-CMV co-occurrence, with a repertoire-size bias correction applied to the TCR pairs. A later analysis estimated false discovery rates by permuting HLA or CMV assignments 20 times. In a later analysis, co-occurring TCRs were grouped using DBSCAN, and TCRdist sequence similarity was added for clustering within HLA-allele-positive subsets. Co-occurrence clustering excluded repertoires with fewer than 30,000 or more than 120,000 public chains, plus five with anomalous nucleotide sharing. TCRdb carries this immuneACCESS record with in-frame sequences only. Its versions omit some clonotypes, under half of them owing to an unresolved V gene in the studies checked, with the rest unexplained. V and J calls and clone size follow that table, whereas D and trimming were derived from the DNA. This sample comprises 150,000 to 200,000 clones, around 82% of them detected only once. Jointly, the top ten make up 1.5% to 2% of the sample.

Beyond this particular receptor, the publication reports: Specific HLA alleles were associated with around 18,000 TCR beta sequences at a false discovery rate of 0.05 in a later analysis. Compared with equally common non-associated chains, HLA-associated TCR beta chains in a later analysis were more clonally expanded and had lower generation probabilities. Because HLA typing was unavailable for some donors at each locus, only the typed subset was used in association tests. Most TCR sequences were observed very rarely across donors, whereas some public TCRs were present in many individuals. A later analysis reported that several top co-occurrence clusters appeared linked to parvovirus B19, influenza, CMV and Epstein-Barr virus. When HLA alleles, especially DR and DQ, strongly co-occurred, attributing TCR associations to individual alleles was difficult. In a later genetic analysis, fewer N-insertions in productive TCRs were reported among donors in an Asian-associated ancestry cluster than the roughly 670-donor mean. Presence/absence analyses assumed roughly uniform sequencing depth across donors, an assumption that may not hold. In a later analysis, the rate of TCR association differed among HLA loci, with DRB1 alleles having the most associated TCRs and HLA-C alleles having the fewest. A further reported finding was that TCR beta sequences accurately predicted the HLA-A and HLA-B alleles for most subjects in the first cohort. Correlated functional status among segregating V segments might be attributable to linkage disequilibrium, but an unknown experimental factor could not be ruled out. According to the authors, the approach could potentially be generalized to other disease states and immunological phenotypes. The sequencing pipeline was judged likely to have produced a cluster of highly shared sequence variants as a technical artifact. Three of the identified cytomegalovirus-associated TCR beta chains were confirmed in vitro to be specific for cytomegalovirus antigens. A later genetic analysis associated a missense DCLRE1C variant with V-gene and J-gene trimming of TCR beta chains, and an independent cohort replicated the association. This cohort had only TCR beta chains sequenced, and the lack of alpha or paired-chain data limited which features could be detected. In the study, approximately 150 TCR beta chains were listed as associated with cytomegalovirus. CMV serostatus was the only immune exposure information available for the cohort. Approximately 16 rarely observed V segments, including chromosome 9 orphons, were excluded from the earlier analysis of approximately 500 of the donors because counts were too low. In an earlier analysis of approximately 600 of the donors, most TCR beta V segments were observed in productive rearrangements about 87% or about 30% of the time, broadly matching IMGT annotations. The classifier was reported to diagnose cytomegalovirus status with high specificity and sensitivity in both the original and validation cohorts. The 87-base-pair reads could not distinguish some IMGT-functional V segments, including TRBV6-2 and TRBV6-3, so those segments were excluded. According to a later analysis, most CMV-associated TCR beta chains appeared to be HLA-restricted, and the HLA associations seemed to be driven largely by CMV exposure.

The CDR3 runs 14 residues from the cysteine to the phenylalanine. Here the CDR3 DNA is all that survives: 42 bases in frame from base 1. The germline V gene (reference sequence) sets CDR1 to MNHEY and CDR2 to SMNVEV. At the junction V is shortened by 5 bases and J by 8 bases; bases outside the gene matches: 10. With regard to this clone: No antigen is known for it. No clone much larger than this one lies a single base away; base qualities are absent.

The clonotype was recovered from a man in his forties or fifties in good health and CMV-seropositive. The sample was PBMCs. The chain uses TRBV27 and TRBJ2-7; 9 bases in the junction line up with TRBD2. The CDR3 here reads CASSPSSGRFKQYF. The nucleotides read TGTGCCAGCAGTCCTTCAAGCGGGAGGTTTAAGCAGTACTTC.